This T cell receptor (beta chain) derives from a study of tumor and adjacent non-tumor tissue in lung cancer. Study-level background: Patients comprised some eleven adenocarcinoma, a couple of squamous cell carcinoma and 1 small cell lung cancer. Findings and limits, study-wide: Tumor tissue had significantly higher TCR diversity than normal lung. Normal lung showed higher cumulative top 100 clone frequency than tumor.

The CDR3 contains 13 residues. The germline V gene encodes CDR1 MDHEN and CDR2 SYDVKM. The library came from three nested PCR rounds adapted from ARM-PCR protocols. Using its own MiXCR run on the multiplex PCR reads, TCRdb lists one record per CDR3 protein. The sample lists roughly 67,000 distinct CDR3 sequences; more than 65% were seen once. This sample's RNA came from whole unsorted tissue. More than 3 cm separated this lung sample from the edge of the tumor. In the case of this clonotype: Its antigen is undetermined. The junction departs from the called germline gene at one end, perhaps through a read error.

Input material: distant non-tumor lung tissue. The chain employs TRBV28 and TRBJ2-6; D is uncertain. The receptor was derived from a man in his 60s with non-small cell lung cancer. The CDR3 protein is CVSKLSGTNVLTF. CDR3 DNA sequence: TGTGTCAGCAAACTCTCTGGGACCAACGTCCTGACTTTC.